These 4 T cell receptor beta chains share one sample of origin, sequenced in a study of cytomegalovirus exposure and HLA in healthy donors. The PCR employed 60 Vbeta primers together with 13 Jbeta primers. Libraries were prepared by immunoSEQ multiplex PCR; TCRdb keeps only in-frame clonotypes and omits some of them. The profile covers some 200,000 clones, with 76% appearing a single time and 0.63% taken by the ten largest. Sample: PBMCs. These receptors were obtained from a young man in good health and CMV-seronegative.

The gene calls are TRBV28 and TRBJ1-2; maybe TRBD1 (5 bases). The CDR3 runs to 13 residues. From germline, CDR1 is MDHEN and CDR2 SYDVKM. The V and J ends lost 7 bases and 4 bases respectively, with 13 bases between them. The CDR3 here is CASTPAGSYGYTF. The CDR3 DNA reads TGTGCCAGCACTCCTGCAGGGTCCTATGGCTACACCTTC.

This clone turned up a few times. This chain uses TRBV15 with TRBJ2-1; 10 bases align to TRBD2. CDR1 is LNHNV and CDR2 is YYDKDF in the germline V gene (reference sequence). Unmatched junction bases numbered 1, after V lost 1 base and J lost 4 bases. CDR3 length: 15 amino acids. As DNA, the CDR3 is TGTGCCACCAGCAGAGGGACTAGCGGATACAATGAGCAGTTCTTC. Its protein product is CATSRGTSGYNEQFF.

This clone has just one count. J is TRBJ1-1 and V is TRBV6-1, with D unresolved. The CDR3 length is 14 residues. Germline CDR1 and CDR2: MNHNS and SASEGT. V was pared by 0 bases and J by 5 bases, with 10 bases between. CDR3 sequence (DNA): TGTGCCAGCAGTGAAGCAGAGGGTCAGACTGAAGCTTTCTTT. This gives the protein CASSEAEGQTEAFF.

This clone occurred a few times. The chain has TRBV7-8 and TRBJ2-7; D ambiguous. V gave up 5 bases and J gave up 0 bases, with 17 bases separating them. The CDR3 consists of 16 residues. Germline V gene data show CDR1 as SGHVS and CDR2 as FQNEAQ. This CDR3 reads CASSPSVGGISYEQYF. CDR3 in DNA: TGTGCCAGCAGCCCCTCCGTCGGCGGTATCTCCTACGAGCAGTACTTC.